The rows below give T cell receptor beta chains drawn from one sample of a study of CD8 T cells in Susac syndrome. A single record per CDR3 protein comes from TCRdb applying MiXCR to the immunoSEQ multiplex PCR reads. The repertoire holds 150,000 to 200,000 distinct CDR3 sequences, with 90% to 95% as singletons. The sequenced material came from CD4+ T cells from PBMCs. Receptors were obtained from a human donor with multiple sclerosis. The conserved cysteine and the conserved F or W are not part of the CDR3 here. D genes are given only for firm matches.

V: TRBV12-3/TRBV12-4; D: NA; CDR3: ASSLGTPSSYNEQF
V: TRBV29-1; D: TRBD1; CDR3: SVRGQGDNEQF
V: TRBV6-5; D: NA; CDR3: ASSERPNTGELF
V: TRBV12-3/TRBV12-4; D: NA; CDR3: ASSLFETQY
V: TRBV30; D: TRBD1; CDR3: AWGPTGDYGYT
V: TRBV11-2; D: NA; CDR3: ASSPSGVRGTQY
V: TRBV20-1; D: NA; CDR3: SAHQGARGTEAF
V: TRBV20-1; D: NA; CDR3: SAREPSGANVLT
V: TRBV20-1; D: TRBD1; CDR3: SASRGQTTDTQY
V: TRBV29-1; D: NA; CDR3: SVPRPPGDYGYT
V: TRBV30; D: NA; CDR3: AWSLGYTEAF
V: TRBV6-1; D: NA; CDR3: ASSNSPGQETQY
V: TRBV4-1; D: NA; CDR3: ASRDRGRKNEAF
V: TRBV27; D: NA; CDR3: ASSSGTLVSYNEQF
V: TRBV6-1; D: NA; CDR3: ASSSRDNYGYT
V: TRBV10-3; D: TRBD2; CDR3: ATSRTSGEETQY
V: TRBV20-1; D: NA; CDR3: SARMAGPYEQY
V: TRBV2; D: TRBD2; CDR3: ASGTGTAGSNEQF
V: TRBV9; D: NA; CDR3: ASSSLGGVHSYEQY
V: TRBV24-1; D: TRBD2; CDR3: ATSAAAGASSGYNEQF
V: TRBV29-1; D: NA; CDR3: SVDSNYGYT
V: TRBV20-1; D: NA; CDR3: SASVDTSGANVLT
V: TRBV6-1; D: TRBD2; CDR3: ASSQTGPGYTGGEQY
V: TRBV29-1; D: NA; CDR3: SVEDGLSSNEQY
V: TRBV20-1; D: TRBD1; CDR3: SARSQGAYQPQH
V: TRBV6-1; D: NA; CDR3: ASSFDRGINYGYT
V: TRBV18; D: NA; CDR3: ASSERLGDGYT
V: TRBV25-1; D: NA; CDR3: ASSPSARYNEQF
V: TRBV11-2; D: NA; CDR3: ASSSRGGLETQY
V: TRBV20-1; D: NA; CDR3: SARPSGRYEQY
V: TRBV2; D: TRBD1; CDR3: ASNRGLNTGELF
V: TRBV30; D: TRBD2; CDR3: AWRYSGRAAGEMF
V: TRBV7-2; D: NA; CDR3: ASIPAGYNSPLH
V: TRBV20-1; D: TRBD2; CDR3: SARSSGSRYNEQF
V: TRBV30; D: TRBD1; CDR3: AWAQGAAYGYT
V: TRBV24-1; D: TRBD1; CDR3: ATGDRGNYGYT
V: TRBV27; D: TRBD1; CDR3: ASSDRALGNIQY
V: TRBV9; D: NA; CDR3: ASSQQGWVGYT
V: TRBV30; D: NA; CDR3: AWNGVSGANVLT